This is a list of T cell receptor beta chains from one sample in a study of T cell responses to AZD1222 COVID-19 vaccine. Some clones are missing from TCRdb's copy, which holds only in-frame ones; the method was immunoSEQ multiplex PCR. This sample has under 60,000 clones, with under 90% found just once. Here the sequenced sample was peripheral blood, taken on day 0 of AZD1222 vaccination. These receptors were taken from an adult in good health. CDR3s include the opening cysteine and the closing phenylalanine or tryptophan. Each record gives: J gene, clone size, V gene, D gene, CDR3 protein, CDR3 DNA. A D gene is named only where the DNA matches it firmly. Clone size, where shown, is once, few, many, or a class for clones that have expanded.

J: TRBJ2-7; size: .; V: TRBV14; D: .; CDR3: CASSHISPREQYF; DNA: TGTGCCAGCAGCCATATATCCCCCCGCGAGCAGTACTTC
J: TRBJ2-1; size: .; V: TRBV2; D: TRBD2; CDR3: CASKGLAGSLYNEQFF; DNA: TGTGCCAGCAAGGGACTAGCGGGCTCTCTCTACAATGAGCAGTTCTTC
J: TRBJ2-2; size: few; V: TRBV5-6; D: .; CDR3: CASSLVATLNTGELFF; DNA: TGTGCCAGCAGCTTGGTGGCTACCTTGAACACCGGGGAGCTGTTTTTT
J: TRBJ2-1; size: once; V: TRBV5-1; D: TRBD2; CDR3: CASSSLLAGGPNEQFF; DNA: TGCGCCAGCAGCTCCTTACTAGCGGGAGGGCCGAATGAGCAGTTCTTC
J: TRBJ1-2; size: few; V: TRBV24-1; D: .; CDR3: CATATDTNYGYTF; DNA: TGTGCCACCGCGACAGATACTAACTATGGCTACACCTTC
J: TRBJ1-4; size: .; V: TRBV7-9; D: .; CDR3: CASSLEAVDRLFF; DNA: TGTGCCAGCAGCTTAGAGGCAGTCGACAGACTGTTTTTT
J: TRBJ2-7; size: .; V: TRBV20-1; D: .; CDR3: CSASTSYEQYF; DNA: TGCAGTGCGAGTACCTCCTACGAGCAGTACTTC
J: TRBJ1-1; size: .; V: TRBV6-5; D: TRBD1; CDR3: CASNQDRAGTEAFF; DNA: TGTGCCAGCAACCAGGACAGGGCAGGCACTGAAGCTTTCTTT
J: TRBJ1-1; size: .; V: TRBV3-1/TRBV3-2; D: .; CDR3: CASSPLTAMNTEAFF; DNA: TGTGCCAGCAGCCCCTTGACAGCCATGAACACTGAAGCTTTCTTT
J: TRBJ1-6; size: .; V: TRBV28; D: TRBD1; CDR3: CASSPRTGLSSPLHF; DNA: TGTGCCAGCAGTCCACGGACAGGGCTTAGTTCACCCCTCCACTTT
J: TRBJ1-5; size: .; V: TRBV5-4; D: TRBD1; CDR3: CASSGTGNQPQHF; DNA: TGTGCCAGCAGCGGGACAGGCAATCAGCCCCAGCATTTT
J: TRBJ1-2; size: .; V: TRBV19; D: TRBD1; CDR3: CASTRDRGTDYGYTF; DNA: TGTGCCAGTACTAGGGACAGGGGGACCGACTATGGCTACACCTTC
J: TRBJ2-7; size: .; V: TRBV21-1; D: .; CDR3: CASSPGDRDSPYEQYF; DNA: TGTGCCAGCAGCCCCGGGGACCGGGACAGCCCCTACGAGCAGTACTTC
J: TRBJ1-2; size: once; V: TRBV6-6; D: TRBD1; CDR3: CASTTYRDRDHGYTF; DNA: TGTGCCAGCACTACGTACCGGGACAGGGATCATGGCTACACCTTC
J: TRBJ1-6; size: .; V: TRBV7-2; D: .; CDR3: CASSLDGTSSPLHF; DNA: TGTGCCAGCAGCTTAGACGGGACGTCTTCACCCCTCCACTTT
J: TRBJ2-3; size: .; V: TRBV28; D: TRBD2; CDR3: CASSSLAGGPIDTQYF; DNA: TGTGCCAGCAGTTCGCTAGCGGGGGGGCCTATAGATACGCAGTATTTT
J: TRBJ2-7; size: few; V: TRBV28; D: .; CDR3: CASSPLSYEQYF; DNA: TGTGCCAGCAGTCCTCTCTCCTACGAGCAGTACTTC
J: TRBJ1-2; size: .; V: TRBV19; D: .; CDR3: CASSTRSMTVSYGYTF; DNA: TGTGCCAGTAGTACCCGATCCATGACAGTTTCCTATGGCTACACCTTC
J: TRBJ2-5; size: once; V: TRBV18; D: .; CDR3: CASSPTGNGGETQYF; DNA: TGTGCCAGCTCACCTACTGGCAATGGGGGAGAGACCCAGTACTTC
J: TRBJ2-3; size: .; V: TRBV25-1; D: .; CDR3: CASTNTDTQYF; DNA: TGTGCCAGCACCAACACAGATACGCAGTATTTT
J: TRBJ2-5; size: .; V: TRBV18; D: .; CDR3: CASSPSRGETQYF; DNA: TGTGCCAGCTCACCCTCCCGAGGAGAGACCCAGTACTTC
J: TRBJ2-3; size: .; V: TRBV9; D: TRBD2; CDR3: CASTRLAGGTDTQYF; DNA: TGTGCCAGCACCCGACTAGCGGGAGGCACAGATACGCAGTATTTT
J: TRBJ1-3; size: .; V: TRBV6-2/TRBV6-3; D: .; CDR3: CASSYPASSGNTIYF; DNA: TGTGCCAGCAGTTACCCGGCCAGCTCTGGAAACACCATATATTTT
J: TRBJ2-1; size: .; V: TRBV4-2; D: TRBD2; CDR3: CASSQEGTSGIYEQFF; DNA: TGTGCCAGCAGCCAAGAAGGGACTAGCGGGATTTATGAGCAGTTCTTC
J: TRBJ2-3; size: .; V: TRBV13; D: TRBD2; CDR3: CASRRRERTDTQYF; DNA: TGTGCCAGCAGACGGCGGGAGAGGACAGATACGCAGTATTTT
J: TRBJ1-6; size: .; V: TRBV5-1; D: .; CDR3: CASSWESSYNSPLHF; DNA: TGCGCCAGCAGCTGGGAGAGCTCCTATAATTCACCCCTCCACTTT
J: TRBJ1-5; size: few; V: TRBV4-3; D: .; CDR3: CASSQVTVAQPQHF; DNA: TGCGCCAGCAGCCAAGTAACCGTTGCTCAGCCCCAGCATTTT
J: TRBJ2-1; size: few; V: TRBV19; D: .; CDR3: CASRGADNSYNEQFF; DNA: TGTGCCAGTAGGGGGGCGGATAACTCCTACAATGAGCAGTTCTTC
J: TRBJ2-7; size: .; V: TRBV4-2; D: .; CDR3: CASSQGRDNYEQYF; DNA: TGTGCCAGCAGCCAGGGCCGGGACAACTACGAGCAGTACTTC
J: TRBJ1-6; size: .; V: TRBV19; D: .; CDR3: CASSLAESGNSPLHF; DNA: TGTGCCAGTAGTCTCGCCGAATCTGGTAATTCACCCCTCCACTTT
J: TRBJ1-4; size: .; V: TRBV3-1/TRBV3-2; D: .; CDR3: CASSLPGGEDEKLFF; DNA: TGTGCCAGCAGCCTCCCTGGTGGGGAGGATGAAAAACTGTTTTTT
J: TRBJ2-5; size: .; V: TRBV24-1; D: .; CDR3: CATSDRTGRLSTQYF; DNA: TGTGCCACCAGTGATCGGACGGGACGCCTCAGTACCCAGTACTTC
J: TRBJ1-1; size: few; V: TRBV19; D: .; CDR3: CASSLGSERNTEAFF; DNA: TGTGCCAGTAGTTTGGGAAGCGAGCGCAACACTGAAGCTTTCTTT
J: TRBJ2-2; size: few; V: TRBV18; D: .; CDR3: CASSPGQSNTGELFF; DNA: TGTGCCAGCTCACCAGGACAGTCGAACACCGGGGAGCTGTTTTTT
J: TRBJ1-2; size: few; V: TRBV7-2; D: .; CDR3: CASSSQPDYGYTF; DNA: TGTGCCAGCAGCTCCCAGCCGGATTATGGCTACACCTTC
J: TRBJ2-3; size: .; V: TRBV5-1; D: .; CDR3: CASSETTLGADTQYF; DNA: TGCGCCAGCAGCGAGACTACCCTGGGGGCAGATACGCAGTATTTT
J: TRBJ1-1; size: .; V: TRBV27; D: .; CDR3: CASSLIGGGTEAFF; DNA: TGTGCCAGCAGTTTAATTGGGGGGGGCACTGAAGCTTTCTTT
J: TRBJ2-7; size: .; V: TRBV4-1; D: .; CDR3: CASSQIRASDEQYF; DNA: TGCGCCAGCAGCCAAATCAGGGCATCGGACGAGCAGTACTTC
J: TRBJ2-2; size: .; V: TRBV5-4; D: .; CDR3: CASSLGRAGTGELFF; DNA: TGTGCCAGCAGCTTGGGCAGGGCGGGGACCGGGGAGCTGTTTTTT
J: TRBJ2-7; size: .; V: TRBV7-9; D: .; CDR3: CASSPGQQHPLQYF; DNA: TGTGCCAGCAGCCCGGGCCAGCAACACCCTCTGCAGTACTTC
J: TRBJ1-2; size: .; V: TRBV5-6; D: .; CDR3: CASSLVGSGYTF; DNA: TGTGCCAGCAGCTTGGTGGGTAGTGGCTACACCTTC
J: TRBJ1-5; size: once; V: TRBV7-7; D: TRBD1; CDR3: CASSNLGTENQPQHF; DNA: TGTGCTAGCAGCAACCTTGGGACAGAAAATCAGCCCCAGCATTTT
J: TRBJ1-4; size: once; V: TRBV5-1; D: TRBD1; CDR3: CASSPRQGPGEKLFF; DNA: TGCGCCAGCAGCCCTAGACAGGGCCCCGGTGAAAAACTGTTTTTT
J: TRBJ1-2; size: .; V: TRBV28; D: TRBD1; CDR3: CASAGTDYGYTF; DNA: TGTGCCAGCGCCGGGACAGACTATGGCTACACCTTC
J: TRBJ1-1; size: few; V: TRBV29-1; D: TRBD1; CDR3: CSSLGDRTYTEAFF; DNA: TGCAGCTCCCTAGGGGACAGAACTTACACTGAAGCTTTCTTT
J: TRBJ1-5; size: .; V: TRBV5-1; D: TRBD1; CDR3: CASSSGTGSVQPQHF; DNA: TGCGCCAGCAGCTCCGGGACAGGGAGTGTTCAGCCCCAGCATTTT
J: TRBJ2-7; size: .; V: TRBV9; D: TRBD2; CDR3: CASSVGPSSGRGFYEQYF; DNA: TGTGCCAGCAGCGTAGGTCCCTCTAGCGGGAGGGGATTCTACGAGCAGTACTTC
J: TRBJ2-1; size: .; V: TRBV19; D: .; CDR3: CASSIVRSEQFF; DNA: TGTGCCAGTAGTATAGTACGTTCTGAGCAGTTCTTC
J: TRBJ2-1; size: .; V: TRBV27; D: TRBD2; CDR3: CASRRAGLVYNEQFF; DNA: TGTGCCAGCAGGCGAGCGGGGCTTGTGTACAATGAGCAGTTCTTC
J: TRBJ2-6; size: .; V: TRBV11-2; D: .; CDR3: CASSERREANVLTF; DNA: TGTGCCAGCAGCGAGCGGCGAGAGGCCAACGTCCTGACTTTC
J: TRBJ1-2; size: .; V: TRBV5-8; D: TRBD1; CDR3: CASSDGTGVNYGYTF; DNA: TGTGCCAGCAGCGACGGGACAGGGGTTAACTATGGCTACACCTTC
J: TRBJ1-3; size: .; V: TRBV5-6; D: TRBD1; CDR3: CASSPRTGESTIYF; DNA: TGTGCCAGCAGCCCCCGGACAGGGGAAAGCACCATATATTTT